This T cell receptor (beta chain) was found in a study of early T cells in non-severe SARS-CoV-2 infection. Looking at the study overall: Chains from this unsorted whole-blood bulk RNA could not be paired.

Germline CDR1 reads MDHEN; CDR2 reads SYDVKM. V gave up 6 bases and J gave up 4 bases; unmatched junction bases: 11. This CDR3 region has 15 residues. This clonotype has a handful of counts. A single record per CDR3 protein comes from TCRdb applying MiXCR to the 5' RACE reads. The sample lists roughly 41,000 distinct CDR3 sequences; under 6.5% were seen once. The clonotype was recovered from an adult who was a healthcare worker with PCR-confirmed SARS-CoV-2 infection or an uninfected control (not recorded which). This rearrangement joins TRBV28 to TRBJ2-7, with 8 positions matching TRBD1. The sample comprised whole blood. The chain's CDR3 is CASSPPGTGLYEQYF. The CDR3 region has the DNA TGTGCCAGCAGCCCCCCCGGGACAGGACTTTACGAGCAGTACTTC.